The 26 T cell receptor beta chains listed next were all sequenced from one sample in a study of blood T cell repertoires in COVID-19. TCRdb keeps only in-frame clones here, not all; method: immunoSEQ multiplex PCR. The sample has roughly 150,000 clones, roughly 84% seen once; the top ten hold around 8%. The sequenced sample was peripheral blood. The receptors come from a human donor in a cohort sampled during active COVID-19.

J is TRBJ1-2 and V is TRBV6-5; TRBD1 is a possible D gene (6 bases). Germline values: CDR1 MNHEY, CDR2 SVGAGI. The CDR3 is made up of 13 amino acids. The V and J ends lost 6 bases and 5 bases respectively, with 13 bases between them. CDR3 amino acids: CASRFQGRYGYTF. For the CDR3, the DNA is TGTGCCAGCAGATTCCAGGGGCGGTATGGCTACACCTTC.

The rearrangement joins TRBV7-2 to TRBJ1-1; 8 nucleotides agree with TRBD1. V shed 2 bases, J shed 6 bases, and the junction held 2 bases outside the gene matches. The germline V gene has CDR1 SGHTA and CDR2 FQGNSA. The CDR3 runs 13 residues. For the CDR3, the DNA is TGTGCCAGCAGCTTACAGGGGGCGGCTGAAGCTTTCTTT. It specifies CASSLQGAAEAFF.

This clone was seen more than once but under ten times. The chain links TRBV5-1 to TRBJ2-7; possible D gene TRBD2, 5 bases. The length of the CDR3 is 17 residues. Germline V CDR1 and CDR2: SGHRS, YFSETQ. V lost 2 bases, J lost 0 bases, and 18 bases lay in between. The CDR3 coding sequence is TGCGCCAGCAGCTTCGACCCCACTAAGCGGATCTCCTACGAGCAGTACTTC. Translating gives CASSFDPTKRISYEQYF.

The CDR3 is CSVSGTGFNEQFF. DNA of the CDR3: TGCAGCGTATCCGGGACAGGGTTTAATGAGCAGTTCTTC. V is TRBV29-1 and J is TRBJ2-1; 9 nucleotides line up with TRBD1. V lost 6 bases to trimming and J lost 7 bases; unmatched junction nucleotides: 7. The CDR3 runs to 13 residues. The germline V gene has CDR1 SQVTM and CDR2 ANQGSEA.

The J gene is TRBJ1-1, the V gene TRBV5-1; 8 bases fit TRBD1. Germline loops: CDR1 SGHRS, CDR2 YFSETQ. CDR3 length equals 16 residues. Losses at the gene ends were 4 bases for V and 0 bases for J; bases not matched to a gene: 8. CDR3 in DNA: TGCGCCAGCAGCGCGGGACAGGTGATTATGAACACTGAAGCTTTCTTT. It yields the protein CASSAGQVIMNTEAFF.

The chain has TRBV28 and TRBJ1-1; 9 bases align to TRBD1. V shed 4 bases, J shed 5 bases, and the junction held 8 bases outside the gene matches. The CDR3 totals 15 residues. Looked up from germline, CDR1 is MDHEN and CDR2 is SYDVKM. CDR3 protein: CASSSTGTGWTEAFF. The DNA for the CDR3 is TGTGCCAGCAGTTCGACCGGGACAGGGTGGACTGAAGCTTTCTTT. The full variable domain, with the rest looked up from reference TRBV28 and TRBJ1-1, is DVKVTQSSRYLVKRTGEKVFLECVQDMDHENMFWYRQDPGLGLRLIYFSYDVKMKEKGDIPEGYSVSREKKERFSLILESASTNQTSMYLCASSSTGTGWTEAFFGQGTRLTVV.

The genes are TRBV4-1 and TRBJ1-3; D is uncertain. V was pared by 0 bases and J by 0 bases, with 15 bases between. The CDR3 is made up of 18 amino acids. The V gene's germline CDR1 is MGHRA and CDR2 YSYEKL. The CDR3 spells CASSQEKARTGSGNTIYF. The DNA of the CDR3 is TGCGCCAGCAGCCAAGAGAAGGCCAGAACGGGCTCTGGAAACACCATATATTTT.

This chain links TRBV11-2 with TRBJ2-3, with D unclear. Trimming took 5 bases from V and 8 from J, leaving 11 bases between them. Germline V CDR1 and CDR2: SGHAT, FQNNGV. The CDR3 has 12 residues. Here the CDR3 DNA reads TGTGCCAGCAGCCCAATAAGCCCTACGCAGTATTTT. Translated: CASSPISPTQYF.

The chain carries TRBV5-1 and TRBJ1-2; D is ambiguous. CDR3 length: 14 amino acids. Germline V gene data show CDR1 as SGHRS and CDR2 as YFSETQ. V was trimmed by 0 bases and J by 4 bases, leaving 10 bases between them. As DNA, the CDR3 is TGCGCCAGCAGCTTGGATCGGGGTGCCTATGGCTACACCTTC. It encodes CASSLDRGAYGYTF.

The genes are TRBV28 and TRBJ1-5, with TRBD1 as a possible D gene (6 bases). V lost 2 bases to trimming and J lost 7 bases, with 12 bases between them. The CDR3 totals 14 residues. Germline values: CDR1 MDHEN, CDR2 SYDVKM. CDR3 region: CASSLLGARQPQHF. The CDR3 DNA reads as TGTGCCAGCAGTTTACTGGGGGCGCGGCAGCCCCAGCATTTT. Supplemented by reference TRBV28 and TRBJ1-5, the full variable domain reads DVKVTQSSRYLVKRTGEKVFLECVQDMDHENMFWYRQDPGLGLRLIYFSYDVKMKEKGDIPEGYSVSREKKERFSLILESASTNQTSMYLCASSLLGARQPQHFGDGTRLSIL.

The rearrangement joins TRBV11-3 to TRBJ2-7; D is possibly TRBD1 (6 bases). V was pared by 5 bases and J by 6 bases, with 14 bases between. Germline V gene data show CDR1 as SGHNT and CDR2 as YENEEA. This CDR3 has 13 amino acids. The CDR3 protein is CASSPAQGSEQYF. The CDR3 coding sequence is TGTGCCAGCAGCCCAGCCCAGGGGTCCGAGCAGTACTTC.

This clone was counted only a few times. The gene calls are TRBV5-5 and TRBJ2-5; the D gene is possibly TRBD2 (7 bases). The CDR3 sequence is 16 residues long. V shed 0 bases and J shed 1 base, with 13 bases lying between them. Germline loops: CDR1 SGHKS, CDR2 YYEKEE (reference sequence). CDR3 nucleotide sequence: TGTGCCAGCAGCTTGGACCGGGGGGCACGCCAAGAGACCCAGTACTTC. This codes for CASSLDRGARQETQYF.

The rearrangement links TRBV7-9 to TRBJ1-1, with D uncertain. Germline loops: CDR1 SEHNR, CDR2 FQNEAQ (reference sequence). The V gene lost 5 bases and the J gene lost 10 bases, with 20 bases spanning the gap. CDR3 length equals 14 residues. CDR3 DNA: TGTGCCAGCAGCCGCGGGGAGGGAGGAAGTCGAGCTTTCTTT. Residues: CASSRGEGGSRAFF.

The V and J genes are TRBV7-2 and TRBJ2-4, with 9 nucleotides matching TRBD2. The CDR3 extends over 19 amino acids. The V gene's germline CDR1 is SGHTA and CDR2 FQGNSA. Germline trimming cut 5 bases from V and 0 bases from J; bases unmatched to any gene: 14. In nucleotides, the CDR3 is TGTGCCAGCAGCCCCCTTAGCGGGGGAAACATCCTAGCCAAAAACATTCAGTACTTC. Protein: CASSPLSGGNILAKNIQYF. The whole variable domain, filled in from reference TRBV7-2 and TRBJ2-4, reads GAGVSQSPSNKVTEKGKDVELRCDPISGHTALYWYRQSLGQGLEFLIYFQGNSAPDKSGLPSDRFSAERTGGSVSTLTIQRTQQEDSAVYLCASSPLSGGNILAKNIQYFGAGTRLSVL.

This sequence joins TRBV6-1 and TRBJ2-3; D remains ambiguous. Germline V lookup: CDR1 MNHNS, CDR2 SASEGT. CDR3 size: 15 residues. The V end lost 1 base, the J end lost 6 bases, and 14 bases lay between the germline ends. As DNA, the CDR3 is TGTGCCAGCAGTGAAGGGGCGACCAACGGCGATACGCAGTATTTT. Its protein is CASSEGATNGDTQYF.

This clone showed up just a few times. J is TRBJ2-2 and V is TRBV19; 9 positions match TRBD2. This CDR3 is built from 15 residues. Trimming at V came to 6 bases and at J to 3 bases, leaving 5 bases not matched to a gene. Germline V CDR1 and CDR2: LNHDA, SQIVND (reference sequence). This chain's CDR3 is CASRSGGTYTGELFF. CDR3 coding DNA: TGTGCCAGTAGGAGCGGGGGGACCTACACCGGGGAGCTGTTTTTT.

DNA for the CDR3: TGTGCCAGCAGCCCGGACCGGGGTAAAAATGAAGCTTTCTTT. This codes for CASSPDRGKNEAFF. V gene TRBV7-9 combines with J gene TRBJ1-1, with no clear D. Trimming removed 5 bases from V and 7 bases from J, with 17 bases in between. The CDR3 has 14 residues. Germline CDR1 reads SEHNR; CDR2 reads FQNEAQ (reference sequence).

This clone was counted once. The V call is TRBV18, the J call TRBJ1-2; no firm D call. CDR1 KGHSH and CDR2 LQKENI come from the germline V gene. The CDR3 runs 14 residues. V dropped 2 bases and J dropped 3 bases, with 10 bases sitting between them. The CDR3 spells CASSPTGEYYGYTF. For the CDR3, the DNA is TGTGCCAGCTCACCAACCGGGGAATACTATGGCTACACCTTC.

This chain uses TRBV28 with TRBJ1-5; 7 positions match TRBD1. The V segment lost 6 bases and the J segment 4 bases; nucleotides outside the gene matches: 27. CDR3 length equals 21 residues. Germline-derived CDR1 and CDR2 are MDHEN and SYDVKM. The CDR3 bases are TGTGCCAGCAGCCAGTCTAACCCTCTAGTTGGAACGGGACAGCATAATCAGCCCCAGCATTTT. Translated, it gives CASSQSNPLVGTGQHNQPQHF.

This chain uses TRBV19 with TRBJ1-5; 9 bases are shared with TRBD1. The CDR3 extends over 15 amino acids. Germline V gives CDR1 LNHDA, CDR2 SQIVND (reference sequence). The V and J ends lost 5 bases and 7 bases, in that order; junction bases with no gene match: 9. This chain's CDR3 is CASSLSGTGSQPQHF. The CDR3 nucleotides are TGTGCCAGTAGTTTGAGTGGGACAGGGTCCCAGCCCCAGCATTTT. The variable domain in full, with the rest retrieved from reference TRBV19 and TRBJ1-5, is DGGITQSPKYLFRKEGQNVTLSCEQNLNHDAMYWYRQDPGQGLRLIYYSQIVNDFQKGDIAEGYSVSREKKESFPLTVTSAQKNPTAFYLCASSLSGTGSQPQHFGDGTRLSIL.

The V and J genes are TRBV19 and TRBJ1-5; the D gene is possibly TRBD1 (5 bases). V was cut by 5 bases and J by 2 bases, with 13 bases left in between. From germline, CDR1 is LNHDA and CDR2 SQIVND (reference sequence). The CDR3 covers 15 residues. The DNA for the CDR3 is TGTGCCAGTAGTCCCGCCTGGGGGGGCAATCAGCCCCAGCATTTT. Residues: CASSPAWGGNQPQHF.

The rearrangement joins TRBV5-1 to TRBJ1-4; 9 bases match TRBD1. This CDR3 region has 15 residues. V gave up 2 bases and J gave up 5 bases; unmatched junction bases: 4. Germline CDR1 reads SGHRS; CDR2 reads YFSETQ. For the CDR3, the DNA is TGCGCCAGCAGCTTCGGCGGGACAGGGAATGAAAAACTGTTTTTT. This gives the protein CASSFGGTGNEKLFF.

The CDR3 DNA follows: TGTGCCAGCAGCGAACTACAGGGAGATACGCAGTATTTT. Translated: CASSELQGDTQYF. This chain uses TRBV14 with TRBJ2-3, with a possible D match to TRBD1 (6 bases). V shed 5 bases and J shed 5 bases, with 11 bases lying between them. CDR3 length: 13 amino acids. Germline CDR1 and CDR2: SGHDN and FVKESK.

This clone was counted once. The rearrangement joins TRBV11-2 to TRBJ2-7; 8 nucleotides align to TRBD1. Germline V CDR1 and CDR2: SGHAT, FQNNGV. Losses at the gene ends were 5 bases for V and 2 bases for J; bases not matched to a gene: 5. This CDR3 comprises 14 residues. The CDR3 nucleotides are TGTGCCAGCAGCCCTAGGACAGGGCCCTACGAGCAGTACTTC. Its translation is CASSPRTGPYEQYF.

In this sample, this clone turned up once. This chain uses TRBV11-3 with TRBJ2-3, with 11 nucleotides matching TRBD1. Unmatched junction bases numbered 5, after V lost 5 bases and J lost 1 base. Looked up from germline, CDR1 is SGHNT and CDR2 is YENEEA. The length of the CDR3 is 16 residues. This chain's CDR3 is CASSARTGGRTDTQYF. DNA for the CDR3: TGTGCCAGCAGCGCCCGGACAGGGGGCCGCACAGATACGCAGTATTTT.

The chain joins TRBV28 to TRBJ1-4, with no clear D. The germline V gene has CDR1 MDHEN and CDR2 SYDVKM. Trimming took 3 bases from V and 0 from J, leaving 5 bases between them. The CDR3 length is 14 residues. The DNA of the CDR3 is TGTGCCAGCAGTTTCCGTGCAACTAATGAAAAACTGTTTTTT. The encoded protein is CASSFRATNEKLFF.